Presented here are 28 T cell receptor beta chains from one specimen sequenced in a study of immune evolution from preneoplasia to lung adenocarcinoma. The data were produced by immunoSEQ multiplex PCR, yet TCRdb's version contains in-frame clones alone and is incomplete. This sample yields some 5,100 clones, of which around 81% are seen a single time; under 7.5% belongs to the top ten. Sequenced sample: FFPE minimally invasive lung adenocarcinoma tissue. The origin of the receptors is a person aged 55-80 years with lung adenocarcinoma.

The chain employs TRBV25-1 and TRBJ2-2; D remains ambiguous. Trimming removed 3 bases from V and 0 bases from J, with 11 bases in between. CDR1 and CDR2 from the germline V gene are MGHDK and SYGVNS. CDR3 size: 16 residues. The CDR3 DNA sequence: TGTGCCAGCAGTGATAGGTCACGCGCGAACACCGGGGAGCTGTTTTTT. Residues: CASSDRSRANTGELFF.

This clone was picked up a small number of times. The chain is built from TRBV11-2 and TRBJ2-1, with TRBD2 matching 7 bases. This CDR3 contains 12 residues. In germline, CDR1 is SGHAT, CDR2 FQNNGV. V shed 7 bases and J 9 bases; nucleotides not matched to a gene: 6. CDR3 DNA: TGTGCCAGCAACATGGGGGGGGGTGAGCAGTTCTTC. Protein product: CASNMGGGEQFF.

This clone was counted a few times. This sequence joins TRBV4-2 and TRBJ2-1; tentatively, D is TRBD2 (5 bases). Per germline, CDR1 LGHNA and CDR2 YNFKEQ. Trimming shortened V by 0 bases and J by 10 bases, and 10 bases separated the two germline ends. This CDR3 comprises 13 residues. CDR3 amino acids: CASSQDIRGEQFF. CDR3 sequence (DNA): TGTGCCAGCAGCCAAGATATTCGAGGGGAGCAGTTCTTC.

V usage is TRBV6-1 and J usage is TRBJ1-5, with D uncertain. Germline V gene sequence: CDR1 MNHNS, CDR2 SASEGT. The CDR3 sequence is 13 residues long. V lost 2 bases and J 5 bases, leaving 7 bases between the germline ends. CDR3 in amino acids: CASSEQRDQPQHF. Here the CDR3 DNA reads TGTGCCAGCAGTGAACAGAGAGATCAGCCCCAGCATTTT.

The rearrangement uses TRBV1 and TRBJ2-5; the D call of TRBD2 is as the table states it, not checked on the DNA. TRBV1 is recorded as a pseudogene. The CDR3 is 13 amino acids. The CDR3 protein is CTSTGGVQETQYF. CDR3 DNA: TGCACCAGCACGGGAGGCGTCCAAGAGACCCAGTACTTC.

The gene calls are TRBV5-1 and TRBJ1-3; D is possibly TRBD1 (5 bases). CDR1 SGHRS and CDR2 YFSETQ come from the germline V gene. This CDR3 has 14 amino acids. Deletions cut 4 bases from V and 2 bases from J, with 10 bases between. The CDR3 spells CASSVGGTGNTIYF. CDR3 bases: TGCGCCAGCAGCGTCGGGGGGACTGGAAACACCATATATTTT.

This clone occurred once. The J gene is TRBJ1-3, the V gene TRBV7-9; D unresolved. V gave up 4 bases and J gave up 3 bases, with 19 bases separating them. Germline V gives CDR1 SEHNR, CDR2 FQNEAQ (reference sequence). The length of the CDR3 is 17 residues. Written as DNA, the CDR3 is TGTGCCAGCAGCTCCCCGAGGGCGCGGACGCTTGGAAACACCATATATTTT. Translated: CASSSPRARTLGNTIYF.

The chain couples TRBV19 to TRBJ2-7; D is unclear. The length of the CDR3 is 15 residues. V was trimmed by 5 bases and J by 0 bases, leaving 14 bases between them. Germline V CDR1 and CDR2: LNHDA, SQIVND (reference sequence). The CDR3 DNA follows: TGTGCCAGTAGTGCGCGTTGGGATTTCTCCTACGAGCAGTACTTC. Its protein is CASSARWDFSYEQYF.

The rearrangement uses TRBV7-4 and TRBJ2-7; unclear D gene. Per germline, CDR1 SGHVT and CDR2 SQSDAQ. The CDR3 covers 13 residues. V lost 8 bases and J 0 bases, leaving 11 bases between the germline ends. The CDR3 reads CASFFRSSYEQYF. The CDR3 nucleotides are TGTGCCAGCTTTTTCAGGAGCTCCTACGAGCAGTACTTC.

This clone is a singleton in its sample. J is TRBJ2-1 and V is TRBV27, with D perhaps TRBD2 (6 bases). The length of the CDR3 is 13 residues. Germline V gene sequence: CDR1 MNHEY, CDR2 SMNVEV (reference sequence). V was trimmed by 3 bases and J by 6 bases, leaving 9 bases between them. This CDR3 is CASSLMGGNEQFF. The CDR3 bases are TGTGCCAGCAGTTTGATGGGGGGCAATGAGCAGTTCTTC.

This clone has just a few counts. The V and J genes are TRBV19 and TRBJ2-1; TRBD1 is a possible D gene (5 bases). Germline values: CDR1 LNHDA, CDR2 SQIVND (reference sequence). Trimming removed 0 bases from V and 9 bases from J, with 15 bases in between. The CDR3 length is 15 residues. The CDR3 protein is CASSIDPRGRGEQFF. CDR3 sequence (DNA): TGTGCCAGTAGTATAGACCCAAGGGGAAGAGGTGAGCAGTTCTTC.

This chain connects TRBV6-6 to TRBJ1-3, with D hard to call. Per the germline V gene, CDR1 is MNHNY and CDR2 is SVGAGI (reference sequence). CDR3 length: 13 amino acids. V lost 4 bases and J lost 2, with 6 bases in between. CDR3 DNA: TGTGCCAGCAGTTCCTTAGCTGGAAACACCATATATTTT. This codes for CASSSLAGNTIYF.

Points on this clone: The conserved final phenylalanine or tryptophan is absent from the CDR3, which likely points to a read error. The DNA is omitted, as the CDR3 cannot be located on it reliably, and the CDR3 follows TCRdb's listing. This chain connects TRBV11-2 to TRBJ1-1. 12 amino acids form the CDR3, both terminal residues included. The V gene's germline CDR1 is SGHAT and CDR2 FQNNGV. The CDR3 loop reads CASSLGTGLTFL.

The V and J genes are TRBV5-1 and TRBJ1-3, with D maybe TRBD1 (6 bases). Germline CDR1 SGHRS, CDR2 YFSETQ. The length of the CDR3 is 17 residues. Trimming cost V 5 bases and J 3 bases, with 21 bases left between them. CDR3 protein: CASSPGLGDKGGNTIYF. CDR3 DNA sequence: TGCGCCAGCAGTCCCGGATTGGGGGACAAGGGTGGAAACACCATATATTTT.

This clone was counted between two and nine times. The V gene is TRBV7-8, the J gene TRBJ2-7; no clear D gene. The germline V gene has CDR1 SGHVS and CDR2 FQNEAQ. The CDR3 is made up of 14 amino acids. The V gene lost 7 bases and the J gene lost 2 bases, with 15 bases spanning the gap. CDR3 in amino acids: CASTRRSRAYEQYF. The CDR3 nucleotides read TGTGCCAGCACTCGCAGATCCCGAGCCTACGAGCAGTACTTC.

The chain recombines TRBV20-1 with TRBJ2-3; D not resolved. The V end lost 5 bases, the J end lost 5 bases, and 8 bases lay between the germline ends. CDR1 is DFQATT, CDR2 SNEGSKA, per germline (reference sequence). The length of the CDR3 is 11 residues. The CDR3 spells CSASVGDTQYF. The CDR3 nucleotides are TGCAGTGCTTCAGTGGGAGATACGCAGTATTTT.

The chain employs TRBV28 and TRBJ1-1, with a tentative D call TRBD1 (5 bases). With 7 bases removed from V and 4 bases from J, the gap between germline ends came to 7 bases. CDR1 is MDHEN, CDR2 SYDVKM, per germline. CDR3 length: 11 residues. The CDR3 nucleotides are TGTGCCAGCAAAGGGACCACTGAAGCTTTCTTT. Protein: CASKGTTEAFF.

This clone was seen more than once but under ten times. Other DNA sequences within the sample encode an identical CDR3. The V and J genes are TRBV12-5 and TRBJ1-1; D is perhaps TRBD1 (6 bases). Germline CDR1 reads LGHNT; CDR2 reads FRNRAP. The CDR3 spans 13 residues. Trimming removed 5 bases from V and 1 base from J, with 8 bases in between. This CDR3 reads CASGLDRNTEAFF. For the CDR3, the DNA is TGTGCTAGTGGTCTGGACAGGAACACTGAAGCTTTCTTT.

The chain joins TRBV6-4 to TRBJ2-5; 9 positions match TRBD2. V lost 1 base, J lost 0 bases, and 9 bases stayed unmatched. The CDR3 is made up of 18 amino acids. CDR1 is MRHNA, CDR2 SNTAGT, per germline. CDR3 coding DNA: TGTGCCAGCAGTGACTTAGCGGGAGAGTTCAGGTACCAAGAGACCCAGTACTTC. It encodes CASSDLAGEFRYQETQYF.

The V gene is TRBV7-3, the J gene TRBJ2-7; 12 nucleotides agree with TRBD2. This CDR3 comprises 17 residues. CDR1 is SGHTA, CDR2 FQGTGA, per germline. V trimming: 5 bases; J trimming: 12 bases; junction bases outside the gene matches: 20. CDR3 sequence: CASSPKGGWSSGRALYF. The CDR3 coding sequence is TGTGCCAGCAGCCCCAAGGGCGGTTGGTCTAGCGGGAGGGCTTTGTACTTC.

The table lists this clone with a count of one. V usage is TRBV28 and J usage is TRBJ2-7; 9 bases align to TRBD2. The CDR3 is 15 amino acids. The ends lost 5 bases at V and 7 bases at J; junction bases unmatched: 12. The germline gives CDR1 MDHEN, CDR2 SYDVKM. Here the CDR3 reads CASSPQIAGVREQYF. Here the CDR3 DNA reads TGTGCCAGCAGTCCCCAGATAGCGGGAGTGAGGGAGCAGTACTTC.

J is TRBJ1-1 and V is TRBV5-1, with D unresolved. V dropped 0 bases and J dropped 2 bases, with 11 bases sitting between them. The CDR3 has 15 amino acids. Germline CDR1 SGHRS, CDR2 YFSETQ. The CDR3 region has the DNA TGCGCCAGCAGCTTGGACGGCAGGCCCAACACTGAAGCTTTCTTT. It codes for CASSLDGRPNTEAFF.

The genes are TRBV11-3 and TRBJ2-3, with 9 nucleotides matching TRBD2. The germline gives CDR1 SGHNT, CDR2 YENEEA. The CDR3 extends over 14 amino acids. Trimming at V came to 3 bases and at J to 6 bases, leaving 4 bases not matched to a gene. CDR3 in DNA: TGTGCCAGCAGCTTTAGCGGGAGAAAGGATACGCAGTATTTT. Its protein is CASSFSGRKDTQYF.

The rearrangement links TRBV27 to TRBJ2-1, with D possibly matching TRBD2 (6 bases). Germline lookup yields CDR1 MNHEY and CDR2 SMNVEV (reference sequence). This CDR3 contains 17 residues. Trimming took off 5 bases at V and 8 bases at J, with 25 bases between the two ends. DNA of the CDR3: TGTGCCAGCAGTCCGTCGACGGGACTCCACTTGTGGGATGAGCAGTTCTTC. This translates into CASSPSTGLHLWDEQFF.

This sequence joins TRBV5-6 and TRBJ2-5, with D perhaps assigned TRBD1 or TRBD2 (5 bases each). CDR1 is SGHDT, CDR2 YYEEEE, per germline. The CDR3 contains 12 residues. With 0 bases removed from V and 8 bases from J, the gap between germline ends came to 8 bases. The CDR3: CASSLGGATQYF. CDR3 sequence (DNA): TGTGCCAGCAGCTTGGGAGGGGCCACCCAGTACTTC.

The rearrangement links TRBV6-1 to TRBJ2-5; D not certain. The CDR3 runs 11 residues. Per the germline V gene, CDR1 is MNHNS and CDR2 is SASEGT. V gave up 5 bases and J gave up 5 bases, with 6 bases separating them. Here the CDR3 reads CASSLMETQYF. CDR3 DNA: TGTGCCAGCAGTCTCATGGAGACCCAGTACTTC.

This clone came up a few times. DNA for the CDR3: TGCGCCAGCAGCTTGCTAGACGTAGCCAAAAACATTCAGTACTTC. Translation: CASSLLDVAKNIQYF. J is TRBJ2-4 and V is TRBV5-1, with D uncertain. The CDR3 sequence is 15 residues long. V lost 1 base and J 0 bases, leaving 8 bases between the germline ends. Germline assignment: CDR1 SGHRS and CDR2 YFSETQ. Using reference TRBV5-1 and TRBJ2-4 for the parts outside the CDR3, the full variable domain is KAGVTQTPRYLIKTRGQQVTLSCSPISGHRSVSWYQQTPGQGLQFLFEYFSETQRNKGNFPGRFSGRQFSNSRSEMNVSTLELGDSALYLCASSLLDVAKNIQYFGAGTRLSVL.

CDR3 sequence reads: CASSDRGSFSNEQYF. Here the CDR3 DNA reads TGTGCCAGCAGCGACAGAGGCAGTTTCTCGAACGAGCAGTACTTC. The chain is built from TRBV7-2 and TRBJ2-7, with D possibly matching TRBD1 (5 bases). The CDR3 has 15 residues. Trimming removed 5 bases from V and 5 bases from J, with 19 bases in between. The germline CDR1 and CDR2 sequences are SGHTA and FQGNSA.